This TCR beta chain stems from a study of cytomegalovirus exposure and HLA in healthy donors. Across the whole study: The same platform was used for the 120 validation repertoires and the roughly 730 first-cohort repertoires, a later analysis reported. General observations from the study: Cytomegalovirus status was reportedly diagnosed by the classifier with high sensitivity and specificity. The tendency of first-cohort TCR clusters to co-occur in the 120 or so validation repertoires was the finding of a later analysis. Researchers counted around 180 TCR beta chains as cytomegalovirus-associated.

The table lists this clone with a few counts. The target antigen is unknown. Assay used: immunoSEQ multiplex PCR; TCRdb lists only in-frame clones, some missing. The profile shows approximately 120,000 clones, about 93% of them singletons. This clonotype was sampled from a woman younger than 35 in good health and CMV-seronegative. The sample was PBMCs.

CDR3 loop: CSVGGQGWEQYF. The CDR3 DNA reads as TGCAGCGTTGGGGGACAGGGGTGGGAGCAGTACTTC. The rearrangement joins TRBV29-1 to TRBJ2-7; 10 bases are a match to TRBD1. Unmatched junction bases numbered 4, after V lost 4 bases and J lost 7 bases. Germline V gene data show CDR1 as SQVTM and CDR2 as ANQGSEA. The CDR3 has 12 residues.